This T cell receptor (beta chain) is from a study of blood T cells in healthy people across ages. Study conclusions and caveats: Estimates of diversity drawn from one million T cells were considered underestimates.

The V and J ends lost 4 bases and 5 bases respectively, with 9 bases between them. CDR1 is DFQATT and CDR2 is SNEGSKA in the germline V gene (reference sequence). CDR3 size: 12 residues. This clonotype was seen a handful of times. Its antigen remains unknown. Through a sample-barcoded 5' primer and a J-beta primer mix, a second PCR was run for roughly 6 to 12 cycles. TCRdb re-called the 5' RACE reads through MiXCR, storing one row per CDR3 protein. The sample has hundreds of thousands of distinct CDR3 sequences; about half are singletons. The sample comprised blood. The clonotype comes from a woman aged 55-69 years in good health. The J gene is TRBJ2-4, the V gene TRBV20-1, with D unclear. The CDR3 DNA sequence: TGCAGTGCTATCCAAAGGCAAAACATTCAGTACTTC. This sequence encodes CSAIQRQNIQYF.